The source of this TCR beta chain is a study of shared clonotypes between healthy human individuals. As for the study in general: The cohort comprised a couple of women and a few men. Their ages spanned 18 to 49 years. Notes on the study in general: The study's rarefaction showed incomplete sorted-subset sequencing despite large depth.

A note on this clone: Its antigen is still unknown.

Clones were sequenced by immunoSEQ multiplex PCR, and TCRdb holds only the in-frame ones, with some missing. Of about 2.4 million clones listed, approximately 94% were seen once; the top ten hold 0.35% to 0.45%. What was sequenced was naive CD4+ T cells from PBMCs. Subset meaning: CD45RA+ positively selected. This sequence originates from a man aged 18 to 29 in good health. Some clones in this sample may be carry-over from other donors' samples.

CDR3 protein: CASSPTTSGSDEQFF. Here the CDR3 DNA reads TGTGCCAGCAGCCCAACGACTAGCGGGAGCGATGAGCAGTTCTTC. The gene calls are TRBV28 and TRBJ2-1; 12 bases match TRBD2. Trimming took 6 bases from V and 8 from J; bases not matched to a gene: 8. Germline CDR1 reads MDHEN; CDR2 reads SYDVKM. The CDR3 contains 15 residues.